Presented here are 2 T cell receptor beta chains from one specimen sequenced in a study of control samples from healthy donors and cancer patients. Only in-frame clones appear in the TCRdb table, and some are missing; sequencing was by immunoSEQ multiplex PCR. The sample carries about 130,000 clones, more than 75% recorded once. The sequencing sample was made of blood. Receptors originate from a man younger than 35 in good health.

This sequence joins TRBV30 and TRBJ2-5; 8 positions agree with TRBD1. There are 13 residues in the CDR3. The ends lost 3 bases at V and 5 bases at J; junction bases unmatched: 5. Germline V gene sequence: CDR1 GTSNPN, CDR2 SVGIG (reference sequence). The CDR3 DNA is TGTGCCTGGAGGCAGGGGGCGGGGGAGACCCAGTACTTC. Protein: CAWRQGAGETQYF.

In this sample, this clone turned up once. The V and J genes are TRBV5-4 and TRBJ2-5; TRBD2 is a possible D gene (6 bases). The length of the CDR3 is 14 residues. V lost 3 bases to trimming and J lost 5 bases, with 14 bases between them. In germline, CDR1 is SGHNT, CDR2 YYREEE (reference sequence). CDR3 protein: CASSSYSGEETQYF. CDR3 nucleotides: TGTGCCAGCAGCTCGTATAGCGGTGAGGAGACCCAGTACTTC.